The clone carrying this T cell receptor beta chain showed up many times. Its matching antigen is unknown. This sample is part of a study of response to subunit inactivated influenza vaccine. Via MiXCR, TCRdb re-called the RT-PCR reads, giving one row per CDR3 protein. The repertoire includes hundreds of thousands of distinct CDR3 sequences, 6.5% to 8% of them detected once, and roughly 13% sits in the top ten. Findings and caveats of the study: A suggestion made by the authors is that each seasonal influenza vaccination recruits few new T cells.

V dropped 5 bases and J dropped 2; count of bases not matched to a gene: 3. CDR3 length: 16 residues. Germline V gene data show CDR1 as SGHTA and CDR2 as FQGNSA. This TCR was sampled from a man between 50 and 75 years old who received an inactivated influenza vaccine. The sample was PBMCs from blood, taken roughly 24 months after vaccination. The chain couples TRBV7-2 to TRBJ2-1, with TRBD2 matching over 13 bases. The CDR3 loop is CASSQTSGRAYNEQFF. The CDR3 DNA reads as TGTGCCAGCAGCCAAACTAGCGGGAGGGCCTACAATGAGCAGTTCTTC.